What follows describes a single TCR beta chain. These data originate in a study of blood T cell repertoires in COVID-19. V was pared by 1 base and J by 7 bases, with 10 bases between. This CDR3 has 13 amino acids. In germline, CDR1 is LGHDT, CDR2 YNNKEL (reference sequence). As originally analysed: Reference gene primer amplification gave estimated nucleated cell counts. Profiling relied on immunoSEQ multiplex PCR, and the TCRdb table lists in-frame clones only, not all of them. The V and J calls and clone size were taken over from that table, and D and trimming were inferred from the DNA. The data show 65,000 to 90,000 clones, 60% to 80% seen once.

The chain combines TRBV3-1 (or the pseudogene TRBV3-2) with TRBJ1-1, with D unclear. This receptor was identified in a man between 65 and 79 years old with active or convalescent COVID-19. The sample consisted of peripheral blood. The CDR3 DNA sequence: TGTGCCAGCAGCCAAGGAGGGAGGGATGAAGCTTTCTTT. Translated: CASSQGGRDEAFF.